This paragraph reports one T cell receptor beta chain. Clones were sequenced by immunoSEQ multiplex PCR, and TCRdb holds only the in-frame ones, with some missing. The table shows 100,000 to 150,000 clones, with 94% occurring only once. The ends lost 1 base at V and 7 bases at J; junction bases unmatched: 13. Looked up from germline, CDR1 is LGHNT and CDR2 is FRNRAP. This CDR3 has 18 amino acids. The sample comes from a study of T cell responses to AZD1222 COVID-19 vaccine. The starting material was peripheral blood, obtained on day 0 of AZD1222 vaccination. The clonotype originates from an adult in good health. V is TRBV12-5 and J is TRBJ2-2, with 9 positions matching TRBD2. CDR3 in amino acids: CASGLGPSVSGSIGELFF. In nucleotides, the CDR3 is TGTGCTAGTGGTTTGGGACCCAGCGTTAGCGGGAGTATCGGGGAGCTGTTTTTT.